This T cell receptor (beta chain) was sequenced during a study of cytomegalovirus exposure and HLA in healthy donors. Researchers ran the PCR with 60 Vbeta and 13 Jbeta primers. Produced via immunoSEQ multiplex PCR; TCRdb's table is partial and in-frame only. The sample includes approximately 100,000 clones, more than 75% of them seen just once. The germline gives CDR1 SNHLY, CDR2 FYNNEI. The CDR3 is 15 amino acids. V dropped 3 bases and J dropped 7; count of bases not matched to a gene: 10. The sample taken for sequencing was PBMCs. J is TRBJ1-2 and V is TRBV2, with TRBD1 matching 8 bases. The TCR comes from a woman in her fifties or sixties in good health and CMV-seropositive. This CDR3 is CASSDYIQDRAGYTF. The CDR3, as DNA: TGTGCCAGCAGTGATTACATCCAGGACAGGGCTGGCTACACCTTC.